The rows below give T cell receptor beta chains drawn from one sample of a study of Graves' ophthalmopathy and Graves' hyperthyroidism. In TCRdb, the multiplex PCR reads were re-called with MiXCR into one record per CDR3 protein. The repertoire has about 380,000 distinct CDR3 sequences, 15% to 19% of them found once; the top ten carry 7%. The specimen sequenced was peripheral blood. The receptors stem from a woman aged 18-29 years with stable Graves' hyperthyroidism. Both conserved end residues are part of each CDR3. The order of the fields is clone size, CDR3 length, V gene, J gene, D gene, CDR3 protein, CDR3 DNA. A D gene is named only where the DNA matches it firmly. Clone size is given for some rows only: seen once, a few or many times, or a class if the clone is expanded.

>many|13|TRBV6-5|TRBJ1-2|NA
CASSSPEGYGYTF
TGTGCCAGCAGTTCCCCAGAGGGCTATGGCTACACCTTC
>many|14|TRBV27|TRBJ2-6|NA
CASSFSSGANVLTF
TGTGCCAGCAGTTTCAGCTCTGGGGCCAACGTCCTGACTTTC
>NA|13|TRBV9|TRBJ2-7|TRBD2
CASSVAREDEQYF
TGTGCCAGCAGCGTAGCGCGGGAGGACGAGCAGTACTTC
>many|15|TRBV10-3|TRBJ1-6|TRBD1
CAISRDSHSNSPLHF
TGTGCCATCAGCCGGGACAGCCATTCTAATTCACCCCTCCACTTT
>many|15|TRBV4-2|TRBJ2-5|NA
CASSQVAGGEGTQYF
TGTGCCAGCAGCCAAGTCGCCGGGGGCGAAGGGACCCAGTACTTC
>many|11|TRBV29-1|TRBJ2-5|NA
CSAKLGGTQYF
TGCAGCGCGAAATTAGGGGGGACCCAGTACTTC
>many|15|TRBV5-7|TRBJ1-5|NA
CASSLEGQTNQPQHF
TGTGCCAGCAGCTTGGAAGGACAGACAAATCAGCCCCAGCATTTT
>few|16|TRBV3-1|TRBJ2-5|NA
CASSQDSETSGETQYF
TGTGCCAGCAGCCAAGATTCTGAAACTAGTGGAGAGACCCAGTACTTC
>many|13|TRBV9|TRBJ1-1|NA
CASSVEDETPAFF
TGTGCCAGCAGCGTAGAAGATGAGACTCCGGCTTTCTTT
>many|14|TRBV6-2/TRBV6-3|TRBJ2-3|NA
CASTDSPLADTQYF
TGTGCCAGCACCGACTCTCCGCTGGCAGATACGCAGTATTTT
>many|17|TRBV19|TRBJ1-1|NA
CASSKEAGTYGDTEAFF
TGTGCCAGTAGTAAGGAGGCAGGGACCTATGGGGACACTGAAGCTTTCTTT
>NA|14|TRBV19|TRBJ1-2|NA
CASSIFDRNYGYTF
TGTGCCAGTAGTATATTCGACAGAAACTATGGCTACACCTTC
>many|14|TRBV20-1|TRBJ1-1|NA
CSARDRGGNTEAFF
TGCAGTGCTAGAGATCGCGGGGGGAACACTGAAGCTTTCTTT
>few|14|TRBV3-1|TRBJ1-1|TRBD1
CASSPSGGRTQAFF
TGTGCCAGCAGCCCGTCAGGGGGTCGAACGCAAGCTTTCTTT
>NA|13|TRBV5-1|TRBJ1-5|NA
CASSQVGGRPQHF
TGCGCCAGCAGCCAAGTGGGCGGGCGTCCCCAGCATTTT
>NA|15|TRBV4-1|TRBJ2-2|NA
CASSQGSANTGELFF
TGTGCCAGCAGCCAAGGCAGCGCGAACACCGGGGAGCTGTTTTTT
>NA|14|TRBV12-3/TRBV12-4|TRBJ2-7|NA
CASTSRALRYEQYF
TGTGCCAGCACCAGCCGGGCTCTCCGATACGAGCAGTACTTC
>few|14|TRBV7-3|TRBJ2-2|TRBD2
CASSLAAGAGEPFF
TGTGCCAGCAGCTTAGCAGCGGGGGCCGGGGAGCCGTTTTTT
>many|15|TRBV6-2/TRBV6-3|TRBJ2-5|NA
CASSYSRLRAETQYF
TGTGCCAGCAGTTACTCGAGGCTCAGGGCAGAGACCCAGTACTTC
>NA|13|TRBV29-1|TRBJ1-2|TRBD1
CSVADRGGKGYTF
TGCAGCGTGGCGGACAGGGGCGGAAAAGGCTACACCTTC
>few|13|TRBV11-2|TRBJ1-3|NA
CASSLLGGNTIYF
TGTGCCAGCAGCTTGTTGGGGGGAAACACCATATATTTT
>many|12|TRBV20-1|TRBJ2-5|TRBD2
CSARLGGETQYF
TGCAGTGCCCGATTGGGGGGGGAGACCCAGTACTTC
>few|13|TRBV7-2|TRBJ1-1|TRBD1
CASSWDRHTEAFF
TGTGCCAGCAGCTGGGACAGGCACACTGAAGCTTTCTTT
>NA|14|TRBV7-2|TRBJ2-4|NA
CASSMGLAKNIQYF
TGTGCCAGCAGCATGGGACTAGCCAAAAACATTCAGTACTTC
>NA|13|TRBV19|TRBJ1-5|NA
CASSIDDNQPQHF
TGTGCCAGTAGTATAGACGACAACCAGCCCCAGCATTTT
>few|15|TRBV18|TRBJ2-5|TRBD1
CASSPLGQGRETQYF
TGTGCCAGCTCACCACTCGGACAGGGCCGAGAGACCCAGTACTTC
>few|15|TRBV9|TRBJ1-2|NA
CASSAAWSEENGYTF
TGTGCCAGCAGCGCGGCTTGGTCGGAGGAGAATGGCTACACCTTC
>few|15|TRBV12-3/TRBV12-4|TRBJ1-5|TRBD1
CASSFAQGDNQPQHF
TGTGCCAGCAGTTTCGCTCAGGGGGATAATCAGCCCCAGCATTTT
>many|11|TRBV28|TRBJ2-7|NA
CASGWDDEQYF
TGTGCCAGCGGCTGGGACGACGAGCAGTACTTC
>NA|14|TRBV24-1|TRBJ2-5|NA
CATSDFGPAETQYF
TGTGCCACCAGTGATTTCGGACCCGCGGAGACCCAGTACTTC
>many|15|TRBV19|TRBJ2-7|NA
CASSNGEGGSYEQYF
TGTGCCAGTAGTAATGGGGAGGGGGGCTCCTACGAGCAGTACTTC
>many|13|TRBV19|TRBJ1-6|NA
CASFGSYNSPLHF
TGTGCCAGTTTTGGATCCTATAATTCACCCCTCCACTTT
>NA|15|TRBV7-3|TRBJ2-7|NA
CASSLPREKPYEQYF
TGTGCCAGCAGCTTGCCCCGGGAGAAACCGTACGAGCAGTACTTC
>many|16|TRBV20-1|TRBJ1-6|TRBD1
CSARDTRQGDRSPLHF
TGCAGTGCTAGAGATACACGACAGGGGGATCGATCACCCCTCCACTTT
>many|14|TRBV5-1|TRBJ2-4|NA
CASSLDLAKNIQYF
TGCGCCAGCAGCCTCGACCTAGCCAAAAACATTCAGTACTTC
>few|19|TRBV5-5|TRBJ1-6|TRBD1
CASSSDGTGYSSYNSPLHF
TGTGCCAGCAGCTCGGATGGGACAGGCTACAGCTCCTATAATTCACCCCTCCACTTT
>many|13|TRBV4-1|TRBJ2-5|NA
CASSGFSRETQYF
TGCGCCAGCAGCGGTTTCAGCCGGGAGACCCAGTACTTC
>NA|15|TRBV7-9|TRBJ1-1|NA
CASSLEAPADTEAFF
TGTGCCAGCAGCTTAGAGGCCCCAGCCGACACTGAAGCTTTCTTT
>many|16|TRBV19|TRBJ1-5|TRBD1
CASIRRGTGGDQPQHF
TGTGCCAGCATCCGACGGGGGACAGGGGGCGATCAGCCCCAGCATTTT
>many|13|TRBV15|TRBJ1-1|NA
CATSRDRGKGAFF
TGTGCCACCAGCAGAGACCGGGGAAAAGGAGCTTTCTTT
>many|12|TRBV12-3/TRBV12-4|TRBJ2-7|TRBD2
CASSPIAGSQYF
TGTGCCAGCAGTCCAATAGCGGGGTCGCAGTACTTC
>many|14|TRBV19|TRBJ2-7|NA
CASSWSTSSYEQYF
TGTGCCAGTAGCTGGTCGACTTCCTCCTACGAGCAGTACTTC
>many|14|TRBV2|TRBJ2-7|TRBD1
CASRAQGASYEQYF
TGTGCCAGCAGGGCACAGGGGGCTTCCTACGAGCAGTACTTC
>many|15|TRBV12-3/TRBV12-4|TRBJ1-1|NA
CASRGGRHLNTEAFF
TGTGCCAGCAGGGGGGGACGGCACCTGAACACTGAAGCTTTCTTT
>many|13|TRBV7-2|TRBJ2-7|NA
CASSLQTYYEQYF
TGTGCCAGCAGCTTACAGACGTACTACGAGCAGTACTTC
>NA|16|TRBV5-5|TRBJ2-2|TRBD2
CASSSGLGWNTGELFF
TGTGCCAGCAGTTCGGGACTAGGTTGGAACACCGGGGAGCTGTTTTTT
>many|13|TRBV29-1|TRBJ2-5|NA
CSVDSRGGETQYF
TGCAGCGTTGATAGTAGGGGAGGAGAGACCCAGTACTTC
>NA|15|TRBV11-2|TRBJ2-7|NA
CASSPVEGSSYEQYF
TGTGCCAGCAGCCCGGTTGAGGGGTCGTCCTACGAGCAGTACTTC
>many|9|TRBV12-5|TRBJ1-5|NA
CARRQPQHF
TGTGCTAGGCGGCAGCCCCAGCATTTT
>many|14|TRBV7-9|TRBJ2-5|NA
CASSLGDYQETQYF
TGTGCCAGCAGCTTAGGGGACTACCAAGAGACCCAGTACTTC
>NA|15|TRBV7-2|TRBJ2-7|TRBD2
CASSRLAGGPKEQYF
TGTGCCAGCAGCCGACTAGCGGGAGGGCCGAAAGAGCAGTACTTC
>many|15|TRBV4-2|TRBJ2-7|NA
CASSRPGAIAYEQYF
TGTGCCAGCAGCCGACCAGGGGCAATTGCCTACGAGCAGTACTTC
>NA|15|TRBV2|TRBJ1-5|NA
CASSEALDSNQPQHF
TGTGCCAGCAGTGAAGCGCTGGATAGCAATCAGCCCCAGCATTTT
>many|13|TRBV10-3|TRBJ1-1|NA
CAISEEGNTEAFF
TGTGCCATCAGTGAGGAAGGGAACACTGAAGCTTTCTTT